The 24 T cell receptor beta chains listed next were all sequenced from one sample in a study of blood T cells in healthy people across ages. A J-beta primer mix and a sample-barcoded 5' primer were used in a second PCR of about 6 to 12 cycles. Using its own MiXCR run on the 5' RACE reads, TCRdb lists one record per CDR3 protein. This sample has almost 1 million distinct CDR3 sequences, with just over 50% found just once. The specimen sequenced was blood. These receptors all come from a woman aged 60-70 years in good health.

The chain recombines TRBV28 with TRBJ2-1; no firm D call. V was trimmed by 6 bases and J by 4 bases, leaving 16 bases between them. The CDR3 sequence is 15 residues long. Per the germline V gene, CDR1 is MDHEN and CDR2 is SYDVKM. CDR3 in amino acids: CASRVRPHAYNEQFF. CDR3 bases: TGTGCCAGCAGAGTAAGGCCCCATGCTTACAATGAGCAGTTCTTC.

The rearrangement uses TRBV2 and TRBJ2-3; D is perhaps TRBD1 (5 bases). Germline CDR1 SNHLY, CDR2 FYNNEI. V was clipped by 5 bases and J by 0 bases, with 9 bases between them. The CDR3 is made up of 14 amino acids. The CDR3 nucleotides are TGTGCCAGCAGTTCGGACATTAGCACAGATACGCAGTATTTT. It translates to CASSSDISTDTQYF. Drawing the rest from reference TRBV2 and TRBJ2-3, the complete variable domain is EPEVTQTPSHQVTQMGQEVILRCVPISNHLYFYWYRQILGQKVEFLVSFYNNEISEKSEIFDDQFSVERPDGSNFTLKIRSTKLEDSAMYFCASSSDISTDTQYFGPGTRLTVL.

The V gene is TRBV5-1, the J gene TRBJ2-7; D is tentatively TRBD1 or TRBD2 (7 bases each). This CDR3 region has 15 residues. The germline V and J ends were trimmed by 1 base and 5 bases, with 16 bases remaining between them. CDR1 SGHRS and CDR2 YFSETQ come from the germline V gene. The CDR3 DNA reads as TGCGCCAGCAGCTTGAGGCCAGGGGGGGTGAACGAGCAGTACTTC. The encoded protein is CASSLRPGGVNEQYF. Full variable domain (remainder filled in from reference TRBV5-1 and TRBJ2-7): KAGVTQTPRYLIKTRGQQVTLSCSPISGHRSVSWYQQTPGQGLQFLFEYFSETQRNKGNFPGRFSGRQFSNSRSEMNVSTLELGDSALYLCASSLRPGGVNEQYFGPGTRLTVT.

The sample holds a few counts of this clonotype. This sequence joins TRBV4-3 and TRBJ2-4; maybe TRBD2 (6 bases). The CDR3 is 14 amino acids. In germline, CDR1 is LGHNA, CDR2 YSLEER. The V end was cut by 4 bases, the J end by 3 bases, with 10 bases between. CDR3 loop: CASSLAEGKNIQYF. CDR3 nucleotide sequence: TGCGCCAGCAGCCTTGCGGAGGGCAAAAACATTCAGTACTTC.

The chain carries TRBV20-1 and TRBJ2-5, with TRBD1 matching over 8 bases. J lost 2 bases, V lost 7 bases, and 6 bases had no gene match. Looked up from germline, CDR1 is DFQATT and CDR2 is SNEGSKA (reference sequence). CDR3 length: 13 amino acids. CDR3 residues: CSGERTGQETQYF. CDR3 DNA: TGCAGTGGAGAGAGGACAGGGCAAGAGACCCAGTACTTC.

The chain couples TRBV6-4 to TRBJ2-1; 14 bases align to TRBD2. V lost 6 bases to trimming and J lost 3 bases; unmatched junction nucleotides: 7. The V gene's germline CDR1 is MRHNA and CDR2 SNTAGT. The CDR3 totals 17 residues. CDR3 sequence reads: CASSRTSGRNFYNEQFF. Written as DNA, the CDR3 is TGTGCCAGCAGCCGGACTAGCGGGAGGAATTTCTACAATGAGCAGTTCTTC.

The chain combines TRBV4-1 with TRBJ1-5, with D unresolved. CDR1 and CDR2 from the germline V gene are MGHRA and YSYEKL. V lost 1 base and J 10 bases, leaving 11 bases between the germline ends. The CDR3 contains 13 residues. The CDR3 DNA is TGCGCCAGCAGCCAAGGAGGTTTTGAACCCCAGCATTTT. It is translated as CASSQGGFEPQHF.

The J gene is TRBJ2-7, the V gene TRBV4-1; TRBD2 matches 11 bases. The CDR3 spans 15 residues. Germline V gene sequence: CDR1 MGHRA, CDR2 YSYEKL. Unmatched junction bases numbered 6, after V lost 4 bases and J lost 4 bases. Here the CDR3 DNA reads TGCGCCAGCAGCCGCACCGGGACTAGCGGTTACGAGCAGTACTTC. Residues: CASSRTGTSGYEQYF.

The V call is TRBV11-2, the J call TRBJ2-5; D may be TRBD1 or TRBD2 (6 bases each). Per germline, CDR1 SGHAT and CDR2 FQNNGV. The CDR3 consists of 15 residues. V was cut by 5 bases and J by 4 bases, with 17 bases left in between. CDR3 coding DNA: TGTGCCAGCAGCCTGCTTCAGGGGCGGGGAGAGACCCAGTACTTC. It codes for CASSLLQGRGETQYF.

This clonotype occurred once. CDR3 protein: CSAPQGVDEQFF. The CDR3 DNA is TGCAGTGCTCCTCAGGGGGTGGATGAGCAGTTCTTC. The chain employs TRBV20-1 and TRBJ2-1, with 7 positions matching TRBD1. J lost 8 bases, V lost 5 bases, and 6 bases had no gene match. There are 12 residues in the CDR3. Germline V CDR1 and CDR2: DFQATT, SNEGSKA (reference sequence).

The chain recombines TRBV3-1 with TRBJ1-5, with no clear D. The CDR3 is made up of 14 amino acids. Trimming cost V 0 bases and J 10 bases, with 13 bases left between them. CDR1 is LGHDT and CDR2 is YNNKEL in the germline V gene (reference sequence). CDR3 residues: CASSQEMSAAPQHF. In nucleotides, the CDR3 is TGTGCCAGCAGCCAAGAAATGTCCGCCGCCCCCCAGCATTTT.

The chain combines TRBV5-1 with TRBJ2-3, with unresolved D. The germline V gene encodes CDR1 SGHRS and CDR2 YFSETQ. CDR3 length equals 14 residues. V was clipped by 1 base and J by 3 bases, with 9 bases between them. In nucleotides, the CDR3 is TGCGCCAGCAGCTTGTCGGCTCGGACAGATACGCAGTATTTT. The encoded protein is CASSLSARTDTQYF.

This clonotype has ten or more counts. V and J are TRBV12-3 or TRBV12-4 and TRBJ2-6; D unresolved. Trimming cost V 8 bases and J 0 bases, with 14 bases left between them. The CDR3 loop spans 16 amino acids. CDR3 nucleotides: TGTGCCAGCTCAATCGGCGGCCGCTCTGGGGCCAACGTCCTGACTTTC. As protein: CASSIGGRSGANVLTF.

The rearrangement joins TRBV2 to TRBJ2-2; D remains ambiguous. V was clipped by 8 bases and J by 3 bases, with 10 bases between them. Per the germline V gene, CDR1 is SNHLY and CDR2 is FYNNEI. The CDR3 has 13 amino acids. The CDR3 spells CASGTVDTGELFF. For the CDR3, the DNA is TGTGCCAGCGGAACCGTCGACACCGGGGAGCTGTTTTTT.

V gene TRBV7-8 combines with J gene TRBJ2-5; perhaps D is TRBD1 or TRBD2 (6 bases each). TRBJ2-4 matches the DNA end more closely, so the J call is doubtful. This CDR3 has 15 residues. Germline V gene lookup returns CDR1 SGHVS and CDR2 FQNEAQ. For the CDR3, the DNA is TGTGCCAGCAGCCAGGGGTTCGGGACTCGAAACATTCAGTACTTC. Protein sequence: CASSQGFGTRNIQYF.

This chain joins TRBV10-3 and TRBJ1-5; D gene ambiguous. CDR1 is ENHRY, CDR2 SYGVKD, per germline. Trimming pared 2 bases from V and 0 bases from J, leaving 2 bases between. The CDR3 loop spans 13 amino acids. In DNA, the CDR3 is TGTGCCATCAGTGAGAATAGCAATCAGCCCCAGCATTTT. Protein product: CAISENSNQPQHF.

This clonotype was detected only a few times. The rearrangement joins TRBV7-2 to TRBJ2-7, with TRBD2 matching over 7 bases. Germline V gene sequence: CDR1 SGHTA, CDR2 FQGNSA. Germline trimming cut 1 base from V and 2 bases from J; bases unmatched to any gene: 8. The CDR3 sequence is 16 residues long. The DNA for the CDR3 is TGTGCCAGCAGCTTAGGAGGGGAGGGCTCAGCCTACGAGCAGTACTTC. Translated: CASSLGGEGSAYEQYF.

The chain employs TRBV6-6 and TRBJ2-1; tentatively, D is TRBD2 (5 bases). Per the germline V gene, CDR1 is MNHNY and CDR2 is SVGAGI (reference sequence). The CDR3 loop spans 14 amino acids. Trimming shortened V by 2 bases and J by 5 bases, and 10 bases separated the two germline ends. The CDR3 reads CASSYGGGDNEQFF. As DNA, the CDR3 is TGTGCCAGCAGTTACGGAGGCGGAGACAATGAGCAGTTCTTC.

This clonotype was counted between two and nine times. CDR3 DNA sequence: TGTGCCAGCTCTCTCCGGACTAGCAACTACAATGAGCAGTTCTTC. It encodes CASSLRTSNYNEQFF. J is TRBJ2-1 and V is TRBV18, with 8 bases identical to TRBD2. The junction had 7 bases not matched to a gene; V was cut back by 6 bases and J by 3 bases. The CDR3 contains 15 residues. In germline, CDR1 is KGHSH, CDR2 LQKENI.

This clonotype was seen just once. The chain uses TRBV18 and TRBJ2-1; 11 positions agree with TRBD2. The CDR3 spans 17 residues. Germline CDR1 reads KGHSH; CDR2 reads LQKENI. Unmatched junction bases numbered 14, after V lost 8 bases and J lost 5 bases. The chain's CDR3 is CASPQTSGSRWNNEQFF. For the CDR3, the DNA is TGTGCCAGCCCACAAACTAGCGGGAGTCGGTGGAACAATGAGCAGTTCTTC.

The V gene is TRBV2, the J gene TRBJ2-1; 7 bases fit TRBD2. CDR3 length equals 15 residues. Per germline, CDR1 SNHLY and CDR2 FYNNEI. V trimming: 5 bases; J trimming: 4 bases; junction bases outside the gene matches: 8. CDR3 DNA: TGTGCCAGCAGTCGGACTAGGGGTTTATACAATGAGCAGTTCTTC. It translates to CASSRTRGLYNEQFF. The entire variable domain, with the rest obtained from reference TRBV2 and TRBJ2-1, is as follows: EPEVTQTPSHQVTQMGQEVILRCVPISNHLYFYWYRQILGQKVEFLVSFYNNEISEKSEIFDDQFSVERPDGSNFTLKIRSTKLEDSAMYFCASSRTRGLYNEQFFGPGTRLTVL.

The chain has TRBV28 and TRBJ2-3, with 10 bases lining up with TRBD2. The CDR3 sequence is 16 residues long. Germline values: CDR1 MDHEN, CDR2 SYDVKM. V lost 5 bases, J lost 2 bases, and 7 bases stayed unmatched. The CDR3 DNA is TGTGCCAGCAGTCACCTAGCGGGAGAATTCACAGATACGCAGTATTTT. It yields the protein CASSHLAGEFTDTQYF.

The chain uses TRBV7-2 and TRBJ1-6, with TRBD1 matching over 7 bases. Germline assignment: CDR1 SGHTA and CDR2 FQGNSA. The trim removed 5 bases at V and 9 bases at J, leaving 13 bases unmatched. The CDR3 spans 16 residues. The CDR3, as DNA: TGTGCCAGCAGCGACCTCAGGGGGGATCGGATTTCACCCCTCCACTTT. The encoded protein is CASSDLRGDRISPLHF.

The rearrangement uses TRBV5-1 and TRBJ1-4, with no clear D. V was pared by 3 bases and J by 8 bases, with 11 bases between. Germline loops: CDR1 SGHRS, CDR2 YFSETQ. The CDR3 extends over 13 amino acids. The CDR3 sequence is CASSSGAREKLFF. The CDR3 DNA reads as TGCGCCAGCAGCTCAGGAGCCAGGGAAAAACTGTTTTTT.